These 28 T cell receptor beta chains were all obtained from the same sample, sequenced in a study of blood T cell repertoires in COVID-19. The method was immunoSEQ multiplex PCR; TCRdb's version includes in-frame clones alone and lacks a portion of them. The repertoire has about 440,000 clones, 70% to 90% of them found once; the top ten carry under 2.5%. The sequenced sample was PBMCs or T cells enriched from blood (not recorded which). These receptors all stem from a woman aged 18-35 years with acute COVID-19.

The CDR3 loop is CASSPGAGAEQYF. Written as DNA, the CDR3 is TGTGCCAGCTCACCCGGGGCAGGGGCCGAGCAGTACTTC. The chain carries TRBV18 and TRBJ2-7, with a weak D call TRBD1 (6 bases). The CDR3 spans 13 residues. Germline V lookup: CDR1 KGHSH, CDR2 LQKENI. Deletions cut 3 bases from V and 6 bases from J, with 12 bases between.

On this clone: An end of the junction does not agree with germline; a read error may underlie this. This chain links TRBV19 with TRBJ2-7, with D possibly being TRBD1 (6 bases). The germline V gene encodes CDR1 LNHDA and CDR2 SQIVND (reference sequence). CDR3 length: 17 residues. The CDR3 coding sequence is TGTGCCAGTAGTATAGAGGAGGACTCCAGGGGCTCCCACGAGCAGTACTTC. Translated: CASSIEEDSRGSHEQYF.

V and J are TRBV7-5 and TRBJ2-7; TRBD2, the table's D call, was not compared with the DNA. TRBV7-5 is recorded as a pseudogene. The CDR3 length is 13 residues. CDR3 amino acids: CVLIAGAWYEQYF. The CDR3 DNA reads TGTGTACTCATAGCGGGAGCGTGGTACGAGCAGTACTTC.

The chain links TRBV28 to TRBJ2-2; 8 bases line up with TRBD1. The germline V gene encodes CDR1 MDHEN and CDR2 SYDVKM. The CDR3 is made up of 17 amino acids. The ends lost 2 bases at V and 3 bases at J; junction bases unmatched: 8. CDR3 residues: CASSLPTGEVYTGELFF. CDR3 nucleotides: TGTGCCAGCAGTTTACCGACAGGGGAGGTATACACCGGGGAGCTGTTTTTT.

The genes are TRBV7-2 and TRBJ2-7; 7 positions match TRBD1. Trimming cost V 4 bases and J 1 base; bases outside gene matches: 7. The CDR3 length is 15 residues. CDR1 is SGHTA, CDR2 FQGNSA, per germline. The CDR3 reads CASSSETGLSYEQYF. The CDR3 DNA reads TGTGCCAGCAGCTCCGAGACAGGGCTATCCTACGAGCAGTACTTC.

CDR3 sequence reads: CASSAMGQGAYEQYF. For the CDR3, the DNA is TGTGCCAGCAGCGCAATGGGACAGGGGGCCTACGAGCAGTACTTC. This chain connects TRBV7-8 to TRBJ2-7, with TRBD1 matching 11 bases. J lost 2 bases, V lost 5 bases, and 5 bases had no gene match. Germline V gene sequence: CDR1 SGHVS, CDR2 FQNEAQ. The CDR3 contains 15 residues. The full variable domain, rest sourced from reference TRBV7-8 and TRBJ2-7, is GAGVSQSPRYKVAKRGQDVALRCDPISGHVSLFWYQQALGQGPEFLTYFQNEAQLDKSGLPSDRFFAERPEGSVSTLKIQRTQQEDSAVYLCASSAMGQGAYEQYFGPGTRLTVT.

The count of this clone is one. The rearrangement joins TRBV30 to TRBJ1-6; D is possibly TRBD1 (6 bases). CDR1 is GTSNPN, CDR2 SVGIG, per germline (reference sequence). Trimming stripped 2 bases from V and 1 base from J, with 18 bases between. CDR3 length: 18 residues. CDR3 in amino acids: CAWSTADSEGSYNSPLHF. As DNA, the CDR3 is TGTGCCTGGAGTACCGCGGACAGCGAGGGATCCTATAATTCACCCCTCCACTTT.

This sequence joins TRBV9 and TRBJ2-3; tentatively, D is TRBD1 (6 bases). CDR1 SGDLS and CDR2 YYNGEE come from the germline V gene. Trimming cost V 0 bases and J 5 bases, with 10 bases left between them. This CDR3 is built from 14 residues. Written as DNA, the CDR3 is TGTGCCAGCAGCGTAGCGGCAGGGGTAGATACGCAGTATTTT. Residues: CASSVAAGVDTQYF.

The chain has TRBV27 and TRBJ1-2, with D uncertain. The CDR3 sequence is 11 residues long. Germline V lookup: CDR1 MNHEY, CDR2 SMNVEV (reference sequence). Between the trimmed V and J ends, which lost 8 bases and 0 bases, there was a span of 4 bases. The chain's CDR3 is CASGSNYGYTF. As DNA, the CDR3 is TGTGCCAGCGGCTCTAACTATGGCTACACCTTC.

The rearrangement links TRBV27 to TRBJ2-4; D is uncertain. This CDR3 comprises 19 residues. Germline V gene data show CDR1 as MNHEY and CDR2 as SMNVEV (reference sequence). The V end was cut by 1 base, the J end by 0 bases, with 19 bases between. The CDR3 DNA is TGTGCCAGCAGTTTATTGGGCCAACCCGCCCGTCTAGCCAAAAACATTCAGTACTTC. Translating it yields CASSLLGQPARLAKNIQYF.

The chain couples TRBV5-1 to TRBJ1-4; TRBD1 agrees at 7 bases. This CDR3 has 15 residues. Looked up from germline, CDR1 is SGHRS and CDR2 is YFSETQ. The ends lost 0 bases at V and 5 bases at J; junction bases unmatched: 4. The chain's CDR3 is CASSLEDRWNEKLFF. The CDR3 DNA follows: TGCGCCAGCAGCTTGGAGGACAGGTGGAATGAAAAACTGTTTTTT.

The CDR3 bases are TGCAGCGTTGGGGGTAGGGGAGAGACCCAGTACTTC. Protein product: CSVGGRGETQYF. The genes are TRBV29-1 and TRBJ2-5; D is possibly TRBD1 (5 bases). Germline CDR1 reads SQVTM; CDR2 reads ANQGSEA. The CDR3 is 12 amino acids. V was cut by 4 bases and J by 4 bases, with 10 bases left in between. Drawing the rest from reference TRBV29-1 and TRBJ2-5, the complete variable domain is SAVISQKPSRDICQRGTSLTIQCQVDSQVTMMFWYRQQPGQSLTLIATANQGSEATYESGFVIDKFPISRPNLTFSTLTVSNMSPEDSSIYLCSVGGRGETQYFGPGTRLLVL.

This rearrangement joins TRBV6-4 to TRBJ1-2, with no clear D. This CDR3 comprises 13 residues. Germline V gives CDR1 MRHNA, CDR2 SNTAGT. V lost 0 bases, J lost 2 bases, and 4 bases lay in between. Written as DNA, the CDR3 is TGTGCCAGCAGTGACTCAAGCAACTATGGCTACACCTTC. The encoded protein is CASSDSSNYGYTF.

The chain links TRBV2 to TRBJ2-2; tentative D call: TRBD2 (6 bases). The germline gives CDR1 SNHLY, CDR2 FYNNEI. The CDR3 consists of 16 residues. V was shortened by 7 bases and J by 1 base, with 16 bases between the two germline ends. CDR3 in DNA: TGTGCCAGCACTAAGACTAGGCACTTGAACACCGGGGAGCTGTTTTTT. It encodes CASTKTRHLNTGELFF.

The genes are TRBV28 and TRBJ1-2; TRBD1 agrees at 10 bases. Unmatched junction bases numbered 3, after V lost 7 bases and J lost 4 bases. The CDR3 is made up of 13 amino acids. The germline gives CDR1 MDHEN, CDR2 SYDVKM. CDR3 nucleotide sequence: TGTGCCAGCACCTGGACAGGGGGCTATGGCTACACCTTC. Translating it yields CASTWTGGYGYTF.

The chain employs TRBV19 and TRBJ2-7, with 11 bases that match TRBD2. This CDR3 has 16 residues. With V trimmed by 5 bases and J by 0 bases, 6 bases remained unmatched. Germline loops: CDR1 LNHDA, CDR2 SQIVND (reference sequence). The CDR3 here is CASSGGLAGHSYEQYF. CDR3 in DNA: TGTGCCAGTAGTGGAGGACTAGCGGGCCACTCCTACGAGCAGTACTTC.

The J gene is TRBJ2-5, the V gene TRBV7-2; D gene uncertain. The CDR3 loop spans 12 amino acids. V was pared by 5 bases and J by 2 bases, with 6 bases between. Germline lookup yields CDR1 SGHTA and CDR2 FQGNSA. CDR3: CASSPSQETQYF. Here the CDR3 DNA reads TGTGCCAGCAGCCCTTCGCAAGAGACCCAGTACTTC.

This chain connects TRBV24-1 to TRBJ2-2, with unresolved D. V was cut by 6 bases and J by 5 bases, with 6 bases left in between. CDR3 length: 12 residues. The germline CDR1 and CDR2 sequences are KGHDR and SFDVKD. CDR3 sequence reads: CATSPYTGELFF. CDR3 DNA sequence: TGTGCCACCAGTCCTTATACCGGGGAGCTGTTTTTT.

The chain joins TRBV3-1 (or the pseudogene TRBV3-2) to TRBJ2-3; D call uncertain. Germline assignment: CDR1 LGHDT and CDR2 YNNKEL (reference sequence). The CDR3 length is 15 residues. V was trimmed by 0 bases and J by 1 base, leaving 8 bases between them. The CDR3 region has the DNA TGTGCCAGCAGCCAAGATCCCACAGGCACAGATACGCAGTATTTT. This translates into CASSQDPTGTDTQYF.

J is TRBJ2-7 and V is TRBV13; 8 nucleotides align to TRBD2. The germline CDR1 and CDR2 sequences are PRHDT and FYEKMQ (reference sequence). Trimming removed 3 bases from V and 5 bases from J; junction bases left unmatched: 9. This CDR3 spans 15 amino acids. CDR3 protein: CASSLVRGGSDEQYF. The CDR3 DNA reads as TGTGCCAGCAGCTTGGTTCGGGGGGGCAGCGACGAGCAGTACTTC.

This clone was picked up a small number of times. This sequence joins TRBV18 and TRBJ1-1; maybe TRBD1 (6 bases). V was trimmed by 5 bases and J by 1 base, leaving 17 bases between them. CDR3 size: 16 residues. From germline, CDR1 is KGHSH and CDR2 LQKENI. In DNA form, the CDR3 reads TGTGCCAGCTCAACAGGGCTGAAGTTGCGGAACACTGAAGCTTTCTTT. Residues: CASSTGLKLRNTEAFF.

The chain is built from TRBV7-9 and TRBJ1-2, with D hard to call. Germline V gene lookup returns CDR1 SEHNR and CDR2 FQNEAQ (reference sequence). The CDR3 totals 11 residues. Trimming removed 1 base from V and 7 bases from J, with 4 bases in between. The chain's CDR3 is CASSLGLGYTF. In DNA, the CDR3 is TGTGCCAGCAGCTTAGGGCTTGGCTACACCTTC.

The chain employs TRBV4-3 and TRBJ2-2, with 10 nucleotides matching TRBD1. V lost 0 bases and J lost 4; bases outside the gene matches: 2. In germline, CDR1 is LGHNA, CDR2 YSLEER. The CDR3 has 16 residues. In DNA form, the CDR3 reads TGCGCCAGCAGCCAAGAAGGGACAGGGGTCACCGGGGAGCTGTTTTTT. Amino acid sequence: CASSQEGTGVTGELFF.

The V call is TRBV19, the J call TRBJ1-2; no definite D call. There are 11 residues in the CDR3. V was shortened by 3 bases and J by 8 bases, with 7 bases between the two germline ends. CDR1 and CDR2 from the germline V gene are LNHDA and SQIVND (reference sequence). As DNA, the CDR3 is TGTGCCAGTAGTATGTCGCGCGGCTACACCTTC. It specifies CASSMSRGYTF.

The V call is TRBV10-3, the J call TRBJ2-3; 13 nucleotides line up with TRBD2. This CDR3 contains 18 residues. The V segment lost 10 bases and the J segment 4 bases; nucleotides outside the gene matches: 17. Germline loops: CDR1 ENHRY, CDR2 SYGVKD. CDR3 sequence (DNA): TGTGCCACCCGCGGACCCAGGGAAGGACTAGCGGGAGCAGATACGCAGTATTTT. It translates to CATRGPREGLAGADTQYF.

J is TRBJ1-6 and V is TRBV28; D gene ambiguous. This CDR3 is 14 amino acids long. Germline V CDR1 and CDR2: MDHEN, SYDVKM. V was clipped by 5 bases and J by 7 bases, with 12 bases between them. This chain's CDR3 is CASSPLSLNSPLHF. The CDR3 coding sequence is TGTGCCAGCAGTCCACTGTCCCTAAATTCACCCCTCCACTTT.

The rearrangement uses TRBV19 and TRBJ2-2, with a possible D match to TRBD1 (5 bases). The germline gives CDR1 LNHDA, CDR2 SQIVND (reference sequence). The CDR3 contains 13 residues. CDR3 loop: CVVSGLNTGELFF. CDR3 nucleotides: TGTGTCGTATCAGGGCTGAACACCGGGGAGCTGTTTTTT. The full variable domain, with the rest looked up from reference TRBV19 and TRBJ2-2, is DGGITQSPKYLFRKEGQNVTLSCEQNLNHDAMYWYRQDPGQGLRLIYYSQIVNDFQKGDIAEGYSVSREKKESFPLTVTSAQKNPTAFYLCVVSGLNTGELFFGEGSRLTVL.

The chain links TRBV6-5 to TRBJ1-2, with 9 nucleotides matching TRBD1. V lost 0 bases to trimming and J lost 8 bases; unmatched junction nucleotides: 10. Looked up from germline, CDR1 is MNHEY and CDR2 is SVGAGI. The CDR3 loop spans 16 amino acids. The CDR3 is CASSYSARTGVMGYTF. The CDR3 DNA reads TGTGCCAGCAGTTACTCCGCCAGGACAGGGGTTATGGGCTACACCTTC.